The present T cell receptor beta chain was sequenced within a study of response to subunit inactivated influenza vaccine. Study outcomes and limitations: Seasonal influenza vaccination, on each occasion, was suggested by the authors to recruit few new T cells.

A note on this clonotype: The antigen remains undetermined.

TCRdb analysed the RT-PCR reads with MiXCR anew, one entry per CDR3 protein. The data show more than 550,000 distinct CDR3 sequences, roughly 10% seen once. The specimen was PBMCs from blood, collected on the day of vaccination. The clonotype originates from a man aged 50 or older who received an inactivated influenza vaccine.

For the CDR3, the DNA is TGCGCCAGCAGCCAAGATGGGGCCCTCCACGGTGAGCAGTTCTTC. Residues: CASSQDGALHGEQFF. The chain carries TRBV4-3 and TRBJ2-1, with a tentative D call TRBD1 (5 bases). V dropped 0 bases and J dropped 9 bases, with 15 bases sitting between them. The length of the CDR3 is 15 residues. Germline-derived CDR1 and CDR2 are LGHNA and YSLEER.